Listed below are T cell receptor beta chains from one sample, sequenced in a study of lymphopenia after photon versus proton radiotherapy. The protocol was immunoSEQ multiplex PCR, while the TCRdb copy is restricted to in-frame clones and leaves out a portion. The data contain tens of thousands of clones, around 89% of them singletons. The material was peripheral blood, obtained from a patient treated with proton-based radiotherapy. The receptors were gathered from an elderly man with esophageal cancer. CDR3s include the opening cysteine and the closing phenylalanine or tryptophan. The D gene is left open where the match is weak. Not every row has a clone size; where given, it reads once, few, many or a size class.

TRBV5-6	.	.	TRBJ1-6	TGTGCCAGCAGCGTGACGGATTTCTATAATTCACCCCTCCACTTT	CASSVTDFYNSPLHF
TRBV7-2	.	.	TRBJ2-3	TGTGCCAGCAGCTTAGCCCCCGACCCGAGCACAGATACGCAGTATTTT	CASSLAPDPSTDTQYF
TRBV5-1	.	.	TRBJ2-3	TGCGCCAGCAGCTTGGTTCCACACACAGATACGCAGTATTTT	CASSLVPHTDTQYF
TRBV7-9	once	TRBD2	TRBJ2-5	TGTGCCAGCAGCTTTGGACTAGCGGGGGGCGAGACCCAGTACTTC	CASSFGLAGGETQYF
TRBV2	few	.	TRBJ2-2	TGTGCCAGCAGTGGACTGAGGACGGCCGCGAACACCGGGGAGCTGTTTTTT	CASSGLRTAANTGELFF
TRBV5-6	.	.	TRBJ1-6	TGTGCCAGCAGCGGATCGTATAATTCACCCCTCCACTTT	CASSGSYNSPLHF
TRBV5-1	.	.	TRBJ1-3	TGCGCCAGCAGCTTGGACCTATCTGGAAACACCATATATTTT	CASSLDLSGNTIYF
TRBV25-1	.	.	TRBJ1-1	TGTGCCAGCAGTGACCGGGGGTTTCGGACTGAAGCTTTCTTT	CASSDRGFRTEAFF
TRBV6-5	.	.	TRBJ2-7	TGTGCCAGCAGTTTGGGTCCCTCCTACGAGCAGTACTTC	CASSLGPSYEQYF
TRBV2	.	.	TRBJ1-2	TGTGCCAGCAGTGAACGAGGGTATGGCTACACCTTC	CASSERGYGYTF
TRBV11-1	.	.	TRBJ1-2	TGTGCCAGCAGCTTAAGCGACGGCGGGACCTATGGCTACACCTTC	CASSLSDGGTYGYTF
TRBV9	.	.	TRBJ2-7	TGTGCCAGCAGCGTAGCGCCAACTAGCCCTGGTTGGGAGCAGTACTTC	CASSVAPTSPGWEQYF
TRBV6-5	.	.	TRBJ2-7	TGTGCCAGCAGTTACTCGTTCGGGACGGGCTCCTACGAGCAGTACTTC	CASSYSFGTGSYEQYF
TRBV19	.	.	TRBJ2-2	TGTGCCAGTAGTACCCAGACTGGGACCGGGGAGCTGTTTTTT	CASSTQTGTGELFF
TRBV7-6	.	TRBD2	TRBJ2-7	TGTGCCAGCAGCTGGAGCGGGAGAGGTGGTTTGGACGAGCAGTACTTC	CASSWSGRGGLDEQYF
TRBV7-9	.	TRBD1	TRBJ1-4	TGTGCCAGCAGCCGTGGACAGGGGAATGAAAAACTGTTTTTT	CASSRGQGNEKLFF
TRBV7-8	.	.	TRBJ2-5	TGTGCCAGCAGCGCCCACAGGGCAGCGGGGCAAGAGACCCAGTACTTC	CASSAHRAAGQETQYF
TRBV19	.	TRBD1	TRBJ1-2	TGTGCCAGTAGCCCAGGACAGGGGAAGACCGTTAACTATGGCTACACCTTC	CASSPGQGKTVNYGYTF